These 31 T cell receptor beta chains share one sample of origin, sequenced in a study of circulating CD8 cells and anti-PD-1 response in melanoma. The QIAseq Immune Repertoire TCR panel built the libraries from around 15 ng of total RNA. Each CDR3 protein gets one entry after TCRdb re-called the reads with MiXCR. The sample holds just over 550 distinct CDR3 sequences, approximately 6.5% seen once. Live CD3+CD8+TCRalphabeta+ cells were sorted into four subsets by PD-1 and/or TIGIT. The source was CD8+ T cells from PBMCs, collected at baseline or after one month of anti-PD-1 therapy (not recorded which). The receptors were sampled from a human donor with melanoma.

By sample share, this clonotype is medium-sized. The chain uses TRBV19 and TRBJ2-1; 10 bases agree with TRBD1. The CDR3 length is 14 residues. Germline-derived CDR1 and CDR2 are LNHDA and SQIVND (reference sequence). Germline trimming cut 9 bases from V and 3 bases from J; bases unmatched to any gene: 5. CDR3 protein: CASTWDRGYNEQFF. CDR3 DNA: TGTGCCAGCACGTGGGACAGGGGCTACAATGAGCAGTTCTTC.

This clonotype is large by share. This sequence joins TRBV11-3 and TRBJ1-1; possible D gene TRBD1, 5 bases. The CDR3 runs 14 residues. Germline lookup yields CDR1 SGHNT and CDR2 YENEEA. V dropped 5 bases and J dropped 1 base, with 11 bases sitting between them. The CDR3 coding sequence is TGTGCCAGCAGCATCGGGGGAGCGAACACTGAAGCTTTCTTT. Amino acids: CASSIGGANTEAFF. The full variable domain, completed using reference TRBV11-3 and TRBJ1-1, is EAGVVQSPRYKIIEKKQPVAFWCNPISGHNTLYWYLQNLGQGPELLIRYENEEAVDDSQLPKDRFSAERLKGVDSTLKIQPAELGDSAVYLCASSIGGANTEAFFGQGTRLTVV.

In its sample, this clonotype is large (0.1 to 1%). The rearrangement joins TRBV18 to TRBJ2-1; the D gene could be TRBD1 or TRBD2 (5 bases each). The CDR3 sequence is 16 residues long. CDR1 and CDR2 from the germline V gene are KGHSH and LQKENI. Trimming cost V 3 bases and J 2 bases, with 14 bases left between them. The CDR3 DNA is TGTGCCAGCTCACCGGGACCCTCCCGTACCTACAATGAGCAGTTCTTC. This gives the protein CASSPGPSRTYNEQFF.

By share, this clonotype counts as large. The chain combines TRBV24-1 with TRBJ2-5, with a tentative D call TRBD2 (5 bases). Germline CDR1 is KGHDR and CDR2 is SFDVKD. V dropped 4 bases and J dropped 1 base, with 15 bases sitting between them. The CDR3 has 16 amino acids. The DNA for the CDR3 is TGTGCCACCAGTGACCACTCGGACGGAGGCCAAGAGACCCAGTACTTC. Its translation is CATSDHSDGGQETQYF.

Turning to this clonotype: It may be a read error: a sequence one base away is much more abundant. Given the absence of the conserved phenylalanine or tryptophan at the CDR3 end, a read error is likely. V is TRBV6-5 and J is TRBJ2-1; D is uncertain. The CDR3 sequence is 12 residues long. Trimming cost V 4 bases and J 5 bases, with 6 bases left between them. CDR1 is MNHEY and CDR2 is SVGAGI in the germline V gene. The CDR3 protein is CASSSSNNEQFC. For the CDR3, the DNA is TGTGCCAGCAGTTCGAGCAACAATGAGCAGTTCTGC.

This clonotype is labeled large (0.1 to 1%). V is TRBV7-9 and J is TRBJ2-3; the D gene is possibly TRBD1 (6 bases). Trimming removed 5 bases at V and 2 bases at J, with 14 bases between. Looked up from germline, CDR1 is SEHNR and CDR2 is FQNEAQ (reference sequence). There are 15 residues in the CDR3. CDR3 in DNA: TGTGCCAGCAGCGGGGAGTGGGGGCCCACAGATACGCAGTATTTT. Translating gives CASSGEWGPTDTQYF.

By frequency in the sample, this clonotype is large. The V gene is TRBV2, the J gene TRBJ1-6; D possibly corresponds to TRBD1 (6 bases). CDR1 SNHLY and CDR2 FYNNEI come from the germline V gene. The CDR3 is made up of 16 amino acids. Trimming cost V 1 base and J 7 bases, with 14 bases left between them. The CDR3 nucleotides read TGTGCCAGCAGTGAAGTCGGGGCAGGGGCCAATTCACCCCTCCACTTT. Its protein is CASSEVGAGANSPLHF.

By share, this clonotype ranks as medium-sized. The rearrangement joins TRBV9 to TRBJ2-3; no clear D. With 0 bases removed from V and 3 bases from J, the gap between germline ends came to 5 bases. This CDR3 spans 13 amino acids. Germline CDR1 and CDR2: SGDLS and YYNGEE. CDR3 sequence reads: CASSVGETDTQYF. As DNA, the CDR3 is TGTGCCAGCAGCGTAGGTGAGACAGATACGCAGTATTTT.

This clonotype turned up a few times. A much larger clone differs from this one at a single base, so this may be a read error. The J gene is TRBJ2-1, the V gene TRBV28; TRBD2 aligns across 9 bases. CDR1 is MDHEN and CDR2 is SYDVKM in the germline V gene. CDR3 size: 16 residues. The V and J ends lost 5 bases and 7 bases, in that order; junction bases with no gene match: 12. CDR3 loop: CASSTNLGTSINEQFF. The CDR3 region has the DNA TGTGCCAGCAGTACTAATCTCGGGACTAGCATTAATGAGCAGTTCTTC. Looking up the rest from reference TRBV28 and TRBJ2-1 gives the full variable domain: DVKVTQSSRYLVKRTGEKVFLECVQDMDHENMFWYRQDPGLGLRLIYFSYDVKMKEKGDIPEGYSVSREKKERFSLILESASTNQTSMYLCASSTNLGTSINEQFFGPGTRLTVL.

Details on this clonotype: A much larger clone lies a single base off, so this may be a read error. The CDR3 protein is CASSFLQAGDIQYF. The CDR3 DNA reads TGTGCCAGCAGTTTCCTCCAGGCCGGGGACATTCAGTACTTC. This rearrangement joins TRBV28 to TRBJ2-4; TRBD2 might be the D (5 bases). CDR1 is MDHEN and CDR2 is SYDVKM in the germline V gene. The CDR3 sequence is 14 residues long. V lost 3 bases and J 8 bases, leaving 14 bases between the germline ends.

Within the sample, this clonotype is medium-sized. The V gene is TRBV9, the J gene TRBJ2-3, with D tentatively TRBD2 (5 bases). Germline loops: CDR1 SGDLS, CDR2 YYNGEE. V dropped 4 bases and J dropped 1 base, with 13 bases sitting between them. The CDR3 length is 15 residues. The DNA of the CDR3 is TGTGCCAGCAGCCCCGATCCCGGGGGCACAGATACGCAGTATTTT. Translation gives CASSPDPGGTDTQYF. The whole variable domain, remainder taken from reference TRBV9 and TRBJ2-3, is DSGVTQTPKHLITATGQRVTLRCSPRSGDLSVYWYQQSLDQGLQFLIQYYNGEERAKGNILERFSAQQFPDLHSELNLSSLELGDSALYFCASSPDPGGTDTQYFGPGTRLTVL.

By share, this clonotype ranks as large. The rearrangement uses TRBV7-8 and TRBJ2-3, with D possibly being TRBD2 (6 bases). This CDR3 is 15 amino acids long. The V end lost 5 bases, the J end lost 2 bases, and 14 bases lay between the germline ends. Germline assignment: CDR1 SGHVS and CDR2 FQNEAQ. The CDR3 loop reads CASSRRGPNTDTQYF. The CDR3, as DNA: TGTGCCAGCAGCCGGCGGGGACCAAACACAGATACGCAGTATTTT.

This clonotype is judged large. The chain carries TRBV2 and TRBJ2-1; the match to TRBD1 covers 8 bases. V lost 7 bases, J lost 3 bases, and 8 bases stayed unmatched. Germline CDR1 SNHLY, CDR2 FYNNEI. The length of the CDR3 is 15 residues. The CDR3 DNA is TGTGCCAGCAAGCCAGACAGGGGATACTACAATGAGCAGTTCTTC. Translation: CASKPDRGYYNEQFF.

This clonotype is categorized as large. The chain combines TRBV7-3 with TRBJ2-3; 7 nucleotides line up with TRBD2. This CDR3 has 14 residues. Germline trimming cut 5 bases from V and 3 bases from J; bases unmatched to any gene: 5. The germline CDR1 and CDR2 sequences are SGHTA and FQGTGA. The CDR3 sequence is CASSEGGGTDTQYF. CDR3 DNA sequence: TGTGCCAGCAGCGAGGGCGGGGGAACAGATACGCAGTATTTT. The variable domain in full, with the rest retrieved from reference TRBV7-3 and TRBJ2-3, is GAGVSQTPSNKVTEKGKYVELRCDPISGHTALYWYRQSLGQGPEFLIYFQGTGAADDSGLPNDRFFAVRPEGSVSTLKIQRTERGDSAVYLCASSEGGGTDTQYFGPGTRLTVL.

This clonotype is medium-sized by share. The CDR3 loop reads CASSRRSSYNEQFF. The CDR3 nucleotides are TGTGCCAGTAGTCGCCGCAGCTCCTACAATGAGCAGTTCTTC. J is TRBJ2-1 and V is TRBV19; D call uncertain. V dropped 5 bases and J dropped 0 bases, with 8 bases sitting between them. This CDR3 has 14 residues. The germline V gene has CDR1 LNHDA and CDR2 SQIVND (reference sequence).

By sample fraction, this clonotype is large. The chain has TRBV5-4 and TRBJ2-1, with D possibly TRBD1 on 5 matching bases. This CDR3 has 15 residues. In germline, CDR1 is SGHNT, CDR2 YYREEE (reference sequence). The V end lost 0 bases, the J end lost 3 bases, and 10 bases lay between the germline ends. The CDR3 DNA sequence: TGTGCCAGCAGCTTGGAGGCAGGGCTCTACAATGAGCAGTTCTTC. Encoded protein: CASSLEAGLYNEQFF.

This clonotype is large within its sample. The chain carries TRBV7-2 and TRBJ1-1; D is perhaps TRBD1 (6 bases). The CDR3 loop spans 13 amino acids. V gave up 8 bases and J gave up 5 bases, with 15 bases separating them. The germline CDR1 and CDR2 sequences are SGHTA and FQGNSA. CDR3 region: CASRGGQGTEAFF. The CDR3 region has the DNA TGTGCCAGCCGCGGGGGGCAAGGTACTGAAGCTTTCTTT.

Relative to its sample, this clonotype is large. V usage is TRBV12-5 and J usage is TRBJ2-3, with D unresolved. The CDR3 runs 13 residues. The V and J ends lost 2 bases and 7 bases respectively, with 10 bases between them. Germline loops: CDR1 LGHNT, CDR2 FRNRAP. The CDR3 reads CASGLPPDNTQYF. CDR3 coding DNA: TGTGCTAGTGGTTTGCCCCCCGACAATACGCAGTATTTT.

This clonotype ranks as large. The chain couples TRBV20-1 to TRBJ2-1; 11 nucleotides agree with TRBD2. Germline assignment: CDR1 DFQATT and CDR2 SNEGSKA (reference sequence). V shed 0 bases and J 0 bases; nucleotides not matched to a gene: 4. The CDR3 has 17 residues. The chain's CDR3 is CSARDTSGGPSYNEQFF. The CDR3 nucleotides read TGCAGTGCTAGAGATACTAGCGGGGGTCCCTCCTACAATGAGCAGTTCTTC.

Judged by abundance, this clonotype is large (0.1 to 1%). The gene calls are TRBV7-2 and TRBJ2-3; the D gene could be TRBD1 or TRBD2 (5 bases each). CDR1 and CDR2 (germline): SGHTA, FQGNSA. Trimming left V 5 bases short and J 0 bases short, with 9 bases between. This CDR3 has 14 residues. CDR3 region: CASSLGASTDTQYF. In nucleotides, the CDR3 is TGTGCCAGCAGCCTCGGGGCTAGCACAGATACGCAGTATTTT.

Judged by abundance, this clonotype is large (0.1 to 1%). The chain combines TRBV2 with TRBJ2-1; tentatively, D is TRBD2 (5 bases). Germline CDR1 reads SNHLY; CDR2 reads FYNNEI. This CDR3 spans 18 amino acids. The V gene lost 2 bases and the J gene lost 6 bases, with 23 bases spanning the gap. The CDR3 nucleotides read TGTGCCAGCAGTGAATCCGCCCGGGTTCACCTAGCCCCCAATGAGCAGTTCTTC. Protein: CASSESARVHLAPNEQFF.

By its share, this clonotype is large. V and J are TRBV30 and TRBJ2-7; D remains unclear. V lost 0 bases and J 6 bases, leaving 9 bases between the germline ends. The CDR3 consists of 12 residues. CDR1 is GTSNPN, CDR2 SVGIG, per germline (reference sequence). CDR3 DNA sequence: TGTGCCTGGAGTGTATTAGGGTCCGAGCAGTACTTC. This sequence encodes CAWSVLGSEQYF.

This clonotype is judged large. The genes are TRBV29-1 and TRBJ2-7; perhaps D is TRBD1 or TRBD2 (6 bases each). Germline CDR1 reads SQVTM; CDR2 reads ANQGSEA. This CDR3 region has 12 residues. V lost 4 bases to trimming and J lost 6 bases, with 13 bases between them. CDR3 sequence reads: CSVGGGFGEQYF. The CDR3 nucleotides are TGCAGCGTTGGAGGGGGGTTCGGCGAGCAGTACTTC.

This clonotype is termed large. The chain uses TRBV29-1 and TRBJ1-2; D is ambiguous. V was cut by 3 bases and J by 0 bases, with 14 bases left in between. The germline CDR1 and CDR2 sequences are SQVTM and ANQGSEA. The CDR3 is made up of 15 amino acids. The CDR3 region has the DNA TGCAGCGTTGAGGCCTTTGGAGGGACTAACTATGGCTACACCTTC. Amino acid sequence: CSVEAFGGTNYGYTF.

By frequency in the sample, this clonotype is large. The chain recombines TRBV2 with TRBJ1-2, with D perhaps TRBD1 (6 bases). Per the germline V gene, CDR1 is SNHLY and CDR2 is FYNNEI. The CDR3 loop spans 13 amino acids. Trimming removed 5 bases at V and 6 bases at J, with 13 bases between. Written as DNA, the CDR3 is TGTGCCAGCAGTCCCGGGGCAGGGGATGGCTACACCTTC. Its protein product is CASSPGAGDGYTF.

Relative to its sample, this clonotype is medium-sized. The chain recombines TRBV19 with TRBJ2-7; no reliable D call. Germline V CDR1 and CDR2: LNHDA, SQIVND (reference sequence). Trimming shortened V by 3 bases and J by 2 bases, and 8 bases separated the two germline ends. The CDR3 length is 13 residues. This CDR3 reads CASSIGSTYEQYF. The CDR3 DNA sequence: TGTGCCAGTAGTATCGGCAGCACCTACGAGCAGTACTTC.

The sample holds a few counts of this clonotype. V and J are TRBV28 and TRBJ2-1; no clear D gene. With 5 bases removed from V and 8 bases from J, the gap between germline ends came to 16 bases. The CDR3 has 14 amino acids. Germline values: CDR1 MDHEN, CDR2 SYDVKM. This CDR3 is CASSGVESTHEQFF. The CDR3 nucleotides read TGTGCCAGCAGTGGGGTAGAATCTACCCATGAGCAGTTCTTC.

This clonotype ranks as large. V gene TRBV29-1 combines with J gene TRBJ2-1; D could derive from TRBD1 or TRBD2 (5 bases each). In germline, CDR1 is SQVTM, CDR2 ANQGSEA. This CDR3 comprises 12 residues. The V gene lost 8 bases and the J gene lost 9 bases, with 17 bases spanning the gap. CDR3 nucleotide sequence: TGCAGCTCGTGGGACCCTCCCAGTGAGCAGTTCTTC. As protein: CSSWDPPSEQFF.

This clonotype is labeled as medium-sized. The V and J genes are TRBV28 and TRBJ1-5, with unresolved D. Germline V lookup: CDR1 MDHEN, CDR2 SYDVKM. Trimming pared 4 bases from V and 11 bases from J, leaving 24 bases between. This CDR3 is built from 16 residues. CDR3 nucleotide sequence: TGTGCCAGCAGTTCGCCCGTGGCGGCCTACCTCAAGGCCCAGCATTTT. Its translation is CASSSPVAAYLKAQHF.

This clonotype is deemed large. The V call is TRBV18, the J call TRBJ2-1; D not certain. The CDR3 spans 13 residues. Looked up from germline, CDR1 is KGHSH and CDR2 is LQKENI. The V end was cut by 6 bases, the J end by 10 bases, with 16 bases between. CDR3 nucleotides: TGTGCCAGCTCCCCGGTGGGTAATTCGGAGCAGTTCTTC. Translation: CASSPVGNSEQFF.

By share of the sample, this clonotype is large. The J gene is TRBJ2-3, the V gene TRBV20-1; 10 nucleotides align to TRBD2. Germline CDR1 DFQATT, CDR2 SNEGSKA (reference sequence). The CDR3 covers 15 residues. The ends lost 3 bases at V and 2 bases at J; junction bases unmatched: 5. CDR3 sequence: CSASPGLADTDTQYF. DNA of the CDR3: TGCAGTGCTAGCCCCGGACTAGCGGACACAGATACGCAGTATTTT.